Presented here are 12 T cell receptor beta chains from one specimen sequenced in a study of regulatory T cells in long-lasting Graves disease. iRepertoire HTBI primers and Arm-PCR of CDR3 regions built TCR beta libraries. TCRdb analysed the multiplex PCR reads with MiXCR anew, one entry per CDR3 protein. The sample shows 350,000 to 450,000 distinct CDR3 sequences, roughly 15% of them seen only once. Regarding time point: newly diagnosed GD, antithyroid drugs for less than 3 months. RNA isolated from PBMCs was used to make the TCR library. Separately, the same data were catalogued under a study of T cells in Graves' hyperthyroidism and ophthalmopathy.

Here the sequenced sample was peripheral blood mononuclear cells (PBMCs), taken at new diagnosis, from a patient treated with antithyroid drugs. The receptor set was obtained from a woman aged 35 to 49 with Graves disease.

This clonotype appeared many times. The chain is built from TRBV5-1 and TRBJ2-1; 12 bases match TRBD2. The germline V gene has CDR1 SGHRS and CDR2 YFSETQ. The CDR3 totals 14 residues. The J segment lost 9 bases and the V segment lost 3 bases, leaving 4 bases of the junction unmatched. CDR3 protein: CASSSGLAGIEQFF. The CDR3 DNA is TGCGCCAGCAGCTCCGGACTAGCGGGAATTGAGCAGTTCTTC.

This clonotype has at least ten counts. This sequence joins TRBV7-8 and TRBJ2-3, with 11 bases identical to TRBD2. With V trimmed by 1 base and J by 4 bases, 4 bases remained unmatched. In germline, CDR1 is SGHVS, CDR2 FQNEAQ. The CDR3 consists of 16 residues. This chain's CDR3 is CASSLGLAGIPDTQYF. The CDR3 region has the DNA TGTGCCAGCAGCTTAGGACTAGCGGGAATTCCAGATACGCAGTATTTT.

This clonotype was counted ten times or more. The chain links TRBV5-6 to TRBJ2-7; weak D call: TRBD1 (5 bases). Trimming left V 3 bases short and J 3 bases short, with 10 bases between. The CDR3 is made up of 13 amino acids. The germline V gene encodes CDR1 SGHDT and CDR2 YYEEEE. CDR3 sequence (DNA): TGTGCCAGCAGCTGGACCACAGGCTACGAGCAGTACTTC. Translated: CASSWTTGYEQYF.

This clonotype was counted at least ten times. In nucleotides, the CDR3 is TGTGCCAGCAGTTTAATCCAGCGGGAGGCCAATGAGCAGTTCTTC. Amino acid sequence: CASSLIQREANEQFF. This rearrangement joins TRBV12-3 or TRBV12-4 to TRBJ2-1, with TRBD2 identical over 9 bases. This CDR3 has 15 residues. J lost 6 bases, V lost 2 bases, and 5 bases had no gene match.

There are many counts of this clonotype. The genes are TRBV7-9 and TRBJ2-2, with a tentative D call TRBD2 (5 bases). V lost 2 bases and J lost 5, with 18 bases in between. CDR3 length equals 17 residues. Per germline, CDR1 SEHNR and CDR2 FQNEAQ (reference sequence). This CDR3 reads CASSLKEASYITGELFF. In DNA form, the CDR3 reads TGTGCCAGCAGCTTAAAGGAGGCTAGCTACATTACCGGGGAGCTGTTTTTT.

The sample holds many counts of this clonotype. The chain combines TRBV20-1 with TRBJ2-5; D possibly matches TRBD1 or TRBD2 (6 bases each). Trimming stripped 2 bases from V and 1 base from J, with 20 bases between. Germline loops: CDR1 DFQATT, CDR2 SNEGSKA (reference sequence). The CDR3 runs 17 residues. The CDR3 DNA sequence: TGCAGTGCTAGACGTGAGGGGGGTTTCCGACTCCAAGAGACCCAGTACTTC. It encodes CSARREGGFRLQETQYF.

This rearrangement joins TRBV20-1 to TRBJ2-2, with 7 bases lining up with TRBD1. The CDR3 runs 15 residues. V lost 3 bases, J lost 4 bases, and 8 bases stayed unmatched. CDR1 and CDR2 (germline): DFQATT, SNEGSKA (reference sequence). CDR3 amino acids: CSARRQGQGTGELFF. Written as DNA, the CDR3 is TGCAGTGCTAGGAGACAGGGTCAAGGCACCGGGGAGCTGTTTTTT.

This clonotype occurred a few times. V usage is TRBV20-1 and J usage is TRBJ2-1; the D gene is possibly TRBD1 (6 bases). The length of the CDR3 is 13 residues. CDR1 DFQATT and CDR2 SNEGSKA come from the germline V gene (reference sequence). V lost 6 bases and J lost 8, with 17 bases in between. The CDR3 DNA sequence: TGCAGTGCCGACGGTGTGGACAGCGATGAGCAGTTCTTC. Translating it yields CSADGVDSDEQFF.

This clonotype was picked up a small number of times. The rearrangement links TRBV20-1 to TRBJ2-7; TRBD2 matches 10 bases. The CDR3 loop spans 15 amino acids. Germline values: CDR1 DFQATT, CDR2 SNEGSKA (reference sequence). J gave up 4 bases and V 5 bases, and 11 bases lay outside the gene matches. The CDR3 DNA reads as TGCAGTGCTTACTCGAATGAGCGGGAGGGGTACGAGCAGTACTTC. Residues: CSAYSNEREGYEQYF.

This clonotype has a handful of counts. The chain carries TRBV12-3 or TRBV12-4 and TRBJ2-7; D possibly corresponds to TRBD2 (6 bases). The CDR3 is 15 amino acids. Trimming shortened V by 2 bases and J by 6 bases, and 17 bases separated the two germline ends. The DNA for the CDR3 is TGTGCCAGCAGTTTATGCGGGACTTCCCGTTGCGAGCAGTACTTC. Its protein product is CASSLCGTSRCEQYF.

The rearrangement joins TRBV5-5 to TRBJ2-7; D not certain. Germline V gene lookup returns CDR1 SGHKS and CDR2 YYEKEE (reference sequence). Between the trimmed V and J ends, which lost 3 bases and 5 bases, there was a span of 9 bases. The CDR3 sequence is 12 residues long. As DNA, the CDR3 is TGTGCCAGCAGCTCAGTTACTGACGAGCAGTACTTC. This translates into CASSSVTDEQYF.

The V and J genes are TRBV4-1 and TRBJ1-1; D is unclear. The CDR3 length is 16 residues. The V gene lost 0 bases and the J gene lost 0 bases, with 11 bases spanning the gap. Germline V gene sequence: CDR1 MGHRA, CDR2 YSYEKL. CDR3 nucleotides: TGCGCCAGCAGCCAAGAAGACGGATTAATGAACACTGAAGCTTTCTTT. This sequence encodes CASSQEDGLMNTEAFF.